These T cell receptor beta chains were read from a single sample in a study of tumor and adjacent non-tumor tissue in lung cancer. TCRdb re-derived calls from the multiplex PCR reads in MiXCR, one entry per CDR3 protein. Counted here are about 100,000 distinct CDR3 sequences, 65% occurring once; the ten biggest clones make up roughly 18%. Material: distant non-tumor lung tissue. The receptors derive from a man under 40 with non-small cell lung cancer. Both conserved end residues are part of each CDR3. The order of the fields is J gene, V gene, CDR3 protein.

j_gene: TRBJ2-7
v_gene: TRBV7-3
CDR3aa: CASNPVGLYEQYF

j_gene: TRBJ2-7
v_gene: TRBV20-1
CDR3aa: CSAMWTSGGRIPYEQYF

j_gene: TRBJ2-1
v_gene: TRBV6-5
CDR3aa: CASSPGVEQLF

j_gene: TRBJ2-1
v_gene: TRBV5-5
CDR3aa: CACSCTGTRDHNEQFF

j_gene: TRBJ2-3
v_gene: TRBV11-2
CDR3aa: CASRPWARTQYF

j_gene: TRBJ1-1
v_gene: TRBV11-1
CDR3aa: CASSSPGARTGAFF

j_gene: TRBJ2-1
v_gene: TRBV11-3
CDR3aa: CASNLIPSNEQFF

j_gene: TRBJ2-7
v_gene: TRBV20-1
CDR3aa: CSARDFFVGQSNEQHF

j_gene: TRBJ2-7
v_gene: TRBV7-2
CDR3aa: CASSLAAAAYEHYF

j_gene: -
v_gene: TRBV21-1
CDR3aa: CASSKVRFSNQLQYF

j_gene: TRBJ2-7
v_gene: TRBV7-2
CDR3aa: CASRPWTGGEQYF

j_gene: TRBJ2-3
v_gene: TRBV6-1
CDR3aa: CASREVGATDRQYF

j_gene: TRBJ2-1
v_gene: TRBV11-2
CDR3aa: CASSAPSGNEQFF

j_gene: TRBJ2-3
v_gene: TRBV20-1
CDR3aa: CSAPQGGIDTQYF

j_gene: TRBJ2-3
v_gene: TRBV20-1
CDR3aa: CSARAPGGTQYF

j_gene: TRBJ1-4
v_gene: TRBV11-2
CDR3aa: CASSPIPSSEKLFF

j_gene: TRBJ2-3
v_gene: TRBV28
CDR3aa: CASDGQGETDTQYF

j_gene: TRBJ2-7
v_gene: TRBV6-5
CDR3aa: CVSSYSSGSSYGQYF

j_gene: TRBJ1-1
v_gene: TRBV4-2
CDR3aa: CASSRSENTEAFF

j_gene: TRBJ2-5
v_gene: TRBV20-1
CDR3aa: CSASPLAGAGETQYF

j_gene: TRBJ1-1
v_gene: TRBV20-1
CDR3aa: CSATGGPEAFF

j_gene: TRBJ2-2
v_gene: TRBV20-1
CDR3aa: CSARVGVETGELFF

j_gene: TRBJ1-1
v_gene: TRBV20-1
CDR3aa: CSARVGPRGTEAFF

j_gene: TRBJ1-1
v_gene: TRBV6-6
CDR3aa: CTSSYNRDTEAIF

j_gene: TRBJ1-1
v_gene: TRBV12-3/TRBV12-4
CDR3aa: CASSLWVNTEAFF

j_gene: TRBJ1-2
v_gene: TRBV11-2
CDR3aa: CASSPLDRAIYGYTF

j_gene: TRBJ2-7
v_gene: TRBV4-1
CDR3aa: CASRQEATSYEQYF

j_gene: TRBJ2-1
v_gene: TRBV11-2
CDR3aa: CASWLILVGIDEHFF

j_gene: TRBJ2-1
v_gene: TRBV12-3/TRBV12-4
CDR3aa: CASSRGLAGDNEQFF

j_gene: TRBJ2-5
v_gene: TRBV11-2
CDR3aa: CASSWTGAGVTQYF

j_gene: TRBJ1-2
v_gene: TRBV20-1
CDR3aa: CSARTGGDYGYTF

j_gene: TRBJ2-7
v_gene: TRBV2
CDR3aa: CASSPGAGGPYEQYF

j_gene: TRBJ2-2
v_gene: TRBV6-2/TRBV6-3
CDR3aa: CASSSGTDTGELFF

j_gene: -
v_gene: TRBV20-1
CDR3aa: CSARHRDINQPQYF

j_gene: TRBJ2-5
v_gene: TRBV4-2
CDR3aa: CASSLGHGFGETQYF

j_gene: TRBJ1-1
v_gene: TRBV6-5
CDR3aa: CASSLGHMNIEAFF

j_gene: TRBJ2-4
v_gene: TRBV20-1
CDR3aa: CSARDGTGFLAKNIQYF